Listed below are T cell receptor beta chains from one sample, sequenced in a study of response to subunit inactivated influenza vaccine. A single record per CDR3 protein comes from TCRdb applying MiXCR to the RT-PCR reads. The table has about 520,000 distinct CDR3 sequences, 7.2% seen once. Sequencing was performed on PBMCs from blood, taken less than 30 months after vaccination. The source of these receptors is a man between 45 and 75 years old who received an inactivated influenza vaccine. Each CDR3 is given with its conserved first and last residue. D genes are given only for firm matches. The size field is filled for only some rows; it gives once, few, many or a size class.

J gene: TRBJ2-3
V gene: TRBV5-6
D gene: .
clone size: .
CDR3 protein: CASSRRQRATQYF
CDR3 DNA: TGTGCCAGCAGCCGCCGACAACGAGCTACGCAGTATTTT

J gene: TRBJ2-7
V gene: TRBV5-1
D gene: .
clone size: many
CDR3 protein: CASSLHLGSYEQYF
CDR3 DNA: TGCGCCAGCAGCCTTCACTTGGGCTCCTACGAGCAGTACTTC

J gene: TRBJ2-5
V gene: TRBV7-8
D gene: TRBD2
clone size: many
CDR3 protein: CASSFTTSGNVETQYF
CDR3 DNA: TGTGCCAGCAGCTTCACAACTAGCGGGAACGTCGAGACCCAGTACTTC

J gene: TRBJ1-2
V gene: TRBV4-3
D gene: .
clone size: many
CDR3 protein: CASSQLQTGYGYTF
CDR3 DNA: TGCGCCAGCAGCCAACTCCAGACCGGCTATGGCTACACCTTC

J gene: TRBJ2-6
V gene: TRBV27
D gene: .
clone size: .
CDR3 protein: CASSFLGFSGANVLTF
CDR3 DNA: TGTGCCAGCAGTTTTCTGGGGTTCTCCGGGGCCAACGTCCTGACTTTC

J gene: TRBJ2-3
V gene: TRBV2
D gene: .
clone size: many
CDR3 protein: CASSAGRTAGDTQYF
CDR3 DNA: TGTGCCAGCAGTGCCGGGCGGACAGCGGGAGATACGCAGTATTTT

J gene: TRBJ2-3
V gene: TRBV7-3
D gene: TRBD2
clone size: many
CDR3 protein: CASSAGTSGRVTQYF
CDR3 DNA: TGTGCCAGCAGCGCAGGGACTAGCGGGAGAGTTACGCAGTATTTT

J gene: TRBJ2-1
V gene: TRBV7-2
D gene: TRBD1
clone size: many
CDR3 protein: CASRRDRDPYNEQFF
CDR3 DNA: TGTGCCAGCAGACGCGACAGGGACCCCTACAATGAGCAGTTCTTC

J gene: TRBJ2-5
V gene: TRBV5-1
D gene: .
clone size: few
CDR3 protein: CASSLFTQETQYF
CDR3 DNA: TGCGCCAGCAGCTTGTTTACCCAAGAGACCCAGTACTTC

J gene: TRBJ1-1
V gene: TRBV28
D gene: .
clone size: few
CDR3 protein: CASSFWLMNTEAFF
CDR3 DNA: TGTGCCAGCAGTTTTTGGCTCATGAACACTGAAGCTTTCTTT

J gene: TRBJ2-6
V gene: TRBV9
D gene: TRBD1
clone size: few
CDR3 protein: CASSARDRGSGANVLTF
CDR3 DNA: TGTGCCAGCAGCGCCAGGGACAGGGGGAGTGGGGCCAACGTCCTGACTTTC

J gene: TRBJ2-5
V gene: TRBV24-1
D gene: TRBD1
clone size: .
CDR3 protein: CATKPDREETQYF
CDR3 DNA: TGTGCCACCAAACCGGACAGGGAAGAGACCCAGTACTTC

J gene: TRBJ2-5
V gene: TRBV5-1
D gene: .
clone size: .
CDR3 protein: CASSPTRSEETQYF
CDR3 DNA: TGCGCCAGCAGCCCAACCCGGTCGGAAGAGACCCAGTACTTC

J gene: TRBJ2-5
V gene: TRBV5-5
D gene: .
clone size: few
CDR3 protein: CASSDRKLAGTETQYF
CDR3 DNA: TGTGCCAGCAGCGACCGAAAATTGGCGGGAACGGAGACCCAGTACTTC

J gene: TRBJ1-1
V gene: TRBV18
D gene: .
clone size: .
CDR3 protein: CASSPLSDNTEAFF
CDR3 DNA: TGTGCCAGCTCACCACTTAGCGATAACACTGAAGCTTTCTTT

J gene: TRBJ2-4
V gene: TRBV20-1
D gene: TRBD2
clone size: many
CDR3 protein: CSAGLAGFQYF
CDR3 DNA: TGCAGTGCTGGACTAGCGGGCTTTCAGTACTTC

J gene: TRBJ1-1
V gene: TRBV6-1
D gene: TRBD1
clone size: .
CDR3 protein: CASNPGQALNTEAFF
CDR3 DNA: TGTGCCAGCAATCCGGGACAGGCTCTGAACACTGAAGCTTTCTTT

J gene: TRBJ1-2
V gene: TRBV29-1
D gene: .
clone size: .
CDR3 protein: CSVEDVGANYGYTF
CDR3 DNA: TGCAGCGTTGAAGACGTTGGGGCTAACTATGGCTACACCTTC

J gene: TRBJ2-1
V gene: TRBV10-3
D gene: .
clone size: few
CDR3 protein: CAISEEGGESEQFF
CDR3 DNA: TGTGCCATCAGTGAGGAGGGTGGGGAGAGTGAGCAGTTCTTC

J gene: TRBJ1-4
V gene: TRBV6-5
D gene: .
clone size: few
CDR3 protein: CASSYSGRNHEKLFF
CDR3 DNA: TGTGCCAGCAGTTACAGTGGGCGGAATCATGAAAAACTGTTTTTT

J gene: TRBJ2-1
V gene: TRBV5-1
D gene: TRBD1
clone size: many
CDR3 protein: CASSPGTGAVGNEQFF
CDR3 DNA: TGCGCCAGCAGCCCCGGGACAGGGGCCGTAGGCAATGAGCAGTTCTTC

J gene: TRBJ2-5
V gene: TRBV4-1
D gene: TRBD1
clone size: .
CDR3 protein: CASSHRQGGQETQYF
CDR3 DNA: TGCGCCAGCAGCCATCGACAGGGTGGCCAAGAGACCCAGTACTTC

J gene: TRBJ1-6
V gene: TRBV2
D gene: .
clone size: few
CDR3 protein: CASKKWNSPLHF
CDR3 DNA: TGTGCCAGCAAAAAGTGGAATTCACCCCTCCACTTT

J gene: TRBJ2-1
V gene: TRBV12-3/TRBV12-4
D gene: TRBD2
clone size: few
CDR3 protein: CASSLPSSGSLNEQFF
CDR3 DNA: TGTGCCAGCAGTTTACCTTCTAGCGGTTCTCTCAATGAGCAGTTCTTC

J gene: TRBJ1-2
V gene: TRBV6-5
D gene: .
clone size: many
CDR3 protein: CASSYEAGMGYTF
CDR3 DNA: TGTGCCAGCAGTTATGAAGCAGGAATGGGCTACACCTTC

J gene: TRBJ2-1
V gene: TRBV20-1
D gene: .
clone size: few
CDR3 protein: CSARDHNEQFF
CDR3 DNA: TGCAGTGCTAGAGATCACAATGAGCAGTTCTTC

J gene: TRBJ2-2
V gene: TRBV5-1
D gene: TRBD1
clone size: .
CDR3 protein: CASSWTGQPNTGELFF
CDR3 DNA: TGCGCCAGCAGCTGGACGGGACAGCCGAACACCGGGGAGCTGTTTTTT

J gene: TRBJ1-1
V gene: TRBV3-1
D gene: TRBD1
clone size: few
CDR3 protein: CASSTRQGASPGTEAFF
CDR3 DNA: TGTGCCAGCAGCACCCGACAGGGGGCGTCTCCGGGCACTGAAGCTTTCTTT

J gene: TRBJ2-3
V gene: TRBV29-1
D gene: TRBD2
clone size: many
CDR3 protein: CSVGSGKSTDTQYF
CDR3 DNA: TGCAGCGTTGGTAGCGGGAAGAGCACAGATACGCAGTATTTT

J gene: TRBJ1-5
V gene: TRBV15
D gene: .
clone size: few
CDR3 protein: CATSRDRGNGNQPQHF
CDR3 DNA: TGTGCCACCAGCAGAGATCGGGGGAATGGCAATCAGCCCCAGCATTTT

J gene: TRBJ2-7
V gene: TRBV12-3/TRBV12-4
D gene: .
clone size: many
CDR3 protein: CASRSRRRYEQYF
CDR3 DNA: TGTGCCAGCAGATCCAGGAGACGCTACGAGCAGTACTTC

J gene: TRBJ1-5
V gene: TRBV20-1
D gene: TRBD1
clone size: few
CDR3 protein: CSARGVGTAQHF
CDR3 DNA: TGCAGTGCTAGAGGAGTGGGGACAGCCCAGCATTTT

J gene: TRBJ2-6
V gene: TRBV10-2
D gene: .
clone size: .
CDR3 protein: CASSDSTFRSGANVLTF
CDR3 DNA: TGCGCCAGCAGTGACTCGACCTTTAGGTCTGGGGCCAACGTCCTGACTTTC

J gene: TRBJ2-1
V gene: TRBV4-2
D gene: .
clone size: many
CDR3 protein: CASSQAPTRRGGNEQFF
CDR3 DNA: TGTGCCAGCAGCCAAGCCCCTACTAGAAGGGGAGGCAATGAGCAGTTCTTC

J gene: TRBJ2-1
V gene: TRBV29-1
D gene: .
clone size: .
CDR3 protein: CSVVRPEGYHNEQFF
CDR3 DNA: TGCAGCGTTGTACGCCCCGAGGGATATCACAATGAGCAGTTCTTC

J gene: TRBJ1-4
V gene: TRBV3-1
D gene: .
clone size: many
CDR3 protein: CASSPRGHSEKLFF
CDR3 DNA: TGTGCCAGCAGCCCACGGGGGCATAGTGAAAAACTGTTTTTT

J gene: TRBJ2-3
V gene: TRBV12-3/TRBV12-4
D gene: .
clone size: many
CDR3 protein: CASSFAGTSTDTQYF
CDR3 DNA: TGTGCCAGCAGTTTCGCGGGGACTAGCACAGATACGCAGTATTTT

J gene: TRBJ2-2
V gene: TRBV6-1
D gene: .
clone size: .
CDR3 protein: CASSKGSSRNTGELFF
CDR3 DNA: TGTGCCAGCAGCAAAGGGTCTAGCCGAAACACCGGGGAGCTGTTTTTT

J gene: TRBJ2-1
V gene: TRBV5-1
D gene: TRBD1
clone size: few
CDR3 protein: CASSYSGTGSSDEQFF
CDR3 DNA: TGCGCCAGCAGCTATTCCGGGACAGGGTCATCCGATGAGCAGTTCTTC

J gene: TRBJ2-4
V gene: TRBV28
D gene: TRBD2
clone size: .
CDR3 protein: CASSLVASGKNIQYF
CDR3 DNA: TGTGCCAGCAGTTTAGTTGCTAGCGGCAAAAACATTCAGTACTTC

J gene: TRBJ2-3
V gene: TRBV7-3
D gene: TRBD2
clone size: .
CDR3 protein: CASSRGSSTDTQYF
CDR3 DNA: TGTGCCAGCTCCCGCGGGAGCAGCACAGATACGCAGTATTTT

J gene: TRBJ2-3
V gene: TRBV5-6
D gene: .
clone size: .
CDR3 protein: CASSSVRGTDTQYF
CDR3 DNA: TGTGCCAGCAGCTCGGTCAGGGGCACAGATACGCAGTATTTT

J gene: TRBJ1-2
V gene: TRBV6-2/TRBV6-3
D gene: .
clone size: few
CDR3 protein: CASSPGPTYGYTF
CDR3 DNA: TGTGCCAGCAGCCCGGGCCCTACTTATGGCTACACCTTC

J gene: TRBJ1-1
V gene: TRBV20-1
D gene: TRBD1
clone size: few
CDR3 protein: CSAEVGQGAAEAFF
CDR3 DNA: TGCAGTGCCGAAGTGGGACAGGGGGCAGCTGAAGCTTTCTTT

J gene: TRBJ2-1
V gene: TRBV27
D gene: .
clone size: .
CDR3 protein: CASTFIRGDEQFF
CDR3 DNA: TGTGCCAGCACCTTTATTAGGGGTGATGAGCAGTTCTTC

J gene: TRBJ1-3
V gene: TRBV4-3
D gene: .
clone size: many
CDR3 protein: CASSRLDFGNTIYF
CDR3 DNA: TGCGCCAGCAGCCGTCTGGATTTCGGAAACACCATATATTTT

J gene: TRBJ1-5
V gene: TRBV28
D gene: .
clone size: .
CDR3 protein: CASSLSLGIGSLYDQPQHF
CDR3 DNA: TGTGCCAGCAGTTTATCACTAGGGATCGGTTCTTTATACGATCAGCCCCAGCATTTT

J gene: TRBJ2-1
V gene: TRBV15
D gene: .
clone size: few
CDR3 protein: CATSRDSRNEQFF
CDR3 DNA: TGTGCCACCAGCAGAGATAGTAGGAATGAGCAGTTCTTC

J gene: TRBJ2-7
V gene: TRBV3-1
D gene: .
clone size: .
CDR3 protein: CASSHLVLREQYF
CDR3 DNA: TGTGCCAGCAGCCATTTGGTCCTACGCGAGCAGTACTTC

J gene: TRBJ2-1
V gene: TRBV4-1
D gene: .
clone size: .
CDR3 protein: CASSQDQFSYNEQFF
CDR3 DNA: TGCGCCAGCAGCCAAGATCAGTTCTCCTACAATGAGCAGTTCTTC

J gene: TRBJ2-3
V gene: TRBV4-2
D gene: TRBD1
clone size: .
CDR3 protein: CASSQELQGSDTQYF
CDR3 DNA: TGTGCCAGCAGCCAAGAACTACAGGGGTCAGATACGCAGTATTTT

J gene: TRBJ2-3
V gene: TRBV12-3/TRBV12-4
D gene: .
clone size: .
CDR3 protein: CASKGAGAWQYF
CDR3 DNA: TGTGCCAGCAAGGGTGCAGGGGCTTGGCAGTATTTT

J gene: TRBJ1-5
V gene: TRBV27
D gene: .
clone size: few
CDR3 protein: CASSYRQGGHQPQHF
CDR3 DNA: TGTGCCAGCAGTTATAGGCAGGGCGGCCATCAGCCCCAGCATTTT

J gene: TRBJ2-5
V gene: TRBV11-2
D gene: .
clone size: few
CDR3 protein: CASSFLGETQYF
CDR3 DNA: TGTGCCAGCAGCTTTCTGGGTGAGACCCAGTACTTC

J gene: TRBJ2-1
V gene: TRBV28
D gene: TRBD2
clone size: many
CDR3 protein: CASSLGPQAGNEQFF
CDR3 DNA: TGTGCCAGCAGTTTAGGGCCCCAAGCGGGGAATGAGCAGTTCTTC

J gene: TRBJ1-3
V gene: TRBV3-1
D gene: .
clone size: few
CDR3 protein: CASSQDGTSLSGNTIYF
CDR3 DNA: TGTGCCAGCAGCCAGGATGGGACTTCACTCTCTGGAAACACCATATATTTT

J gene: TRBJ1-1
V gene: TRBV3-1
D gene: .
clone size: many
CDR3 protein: CASSQDNGAEAFF
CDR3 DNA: TGTGCCAGCAGCCAAGACAACGGGGCTGAAGCTTTCTTT

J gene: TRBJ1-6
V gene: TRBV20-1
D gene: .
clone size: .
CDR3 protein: CSATGTGLNNSPLHF
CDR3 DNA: TGCAGTGCTACCGGGACGGGTCTCAATAATTCACCCCTCCACTTT

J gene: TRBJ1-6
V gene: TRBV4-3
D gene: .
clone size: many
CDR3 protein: CASSRDSNSPLHF
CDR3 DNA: TGCGCCAGCAGCCGAGACAGCAATTCACCCCTCCACTTT

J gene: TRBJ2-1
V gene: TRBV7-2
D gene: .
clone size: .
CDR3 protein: CASSLVMAAYNEQFF
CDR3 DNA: TGTGCCAGCAGCTTAGTAATGGCTGCCTACAATGAGCAGTTCTTC